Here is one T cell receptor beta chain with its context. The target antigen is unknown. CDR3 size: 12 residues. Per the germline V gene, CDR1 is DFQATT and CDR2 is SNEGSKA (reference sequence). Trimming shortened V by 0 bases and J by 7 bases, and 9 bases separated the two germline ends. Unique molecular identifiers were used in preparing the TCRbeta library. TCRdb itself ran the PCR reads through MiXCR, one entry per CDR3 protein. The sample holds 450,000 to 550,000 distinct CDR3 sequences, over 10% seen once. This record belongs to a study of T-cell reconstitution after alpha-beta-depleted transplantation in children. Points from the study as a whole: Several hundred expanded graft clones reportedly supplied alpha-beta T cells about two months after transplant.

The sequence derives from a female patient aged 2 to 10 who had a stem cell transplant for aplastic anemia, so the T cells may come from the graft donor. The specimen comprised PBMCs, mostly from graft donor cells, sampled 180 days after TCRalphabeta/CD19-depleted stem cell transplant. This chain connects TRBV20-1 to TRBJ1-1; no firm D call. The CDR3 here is CSARDIRGEAFF. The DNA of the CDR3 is TGCAGTGCTAGAGATATCCGAGGTGAAGCTTTCTTT.